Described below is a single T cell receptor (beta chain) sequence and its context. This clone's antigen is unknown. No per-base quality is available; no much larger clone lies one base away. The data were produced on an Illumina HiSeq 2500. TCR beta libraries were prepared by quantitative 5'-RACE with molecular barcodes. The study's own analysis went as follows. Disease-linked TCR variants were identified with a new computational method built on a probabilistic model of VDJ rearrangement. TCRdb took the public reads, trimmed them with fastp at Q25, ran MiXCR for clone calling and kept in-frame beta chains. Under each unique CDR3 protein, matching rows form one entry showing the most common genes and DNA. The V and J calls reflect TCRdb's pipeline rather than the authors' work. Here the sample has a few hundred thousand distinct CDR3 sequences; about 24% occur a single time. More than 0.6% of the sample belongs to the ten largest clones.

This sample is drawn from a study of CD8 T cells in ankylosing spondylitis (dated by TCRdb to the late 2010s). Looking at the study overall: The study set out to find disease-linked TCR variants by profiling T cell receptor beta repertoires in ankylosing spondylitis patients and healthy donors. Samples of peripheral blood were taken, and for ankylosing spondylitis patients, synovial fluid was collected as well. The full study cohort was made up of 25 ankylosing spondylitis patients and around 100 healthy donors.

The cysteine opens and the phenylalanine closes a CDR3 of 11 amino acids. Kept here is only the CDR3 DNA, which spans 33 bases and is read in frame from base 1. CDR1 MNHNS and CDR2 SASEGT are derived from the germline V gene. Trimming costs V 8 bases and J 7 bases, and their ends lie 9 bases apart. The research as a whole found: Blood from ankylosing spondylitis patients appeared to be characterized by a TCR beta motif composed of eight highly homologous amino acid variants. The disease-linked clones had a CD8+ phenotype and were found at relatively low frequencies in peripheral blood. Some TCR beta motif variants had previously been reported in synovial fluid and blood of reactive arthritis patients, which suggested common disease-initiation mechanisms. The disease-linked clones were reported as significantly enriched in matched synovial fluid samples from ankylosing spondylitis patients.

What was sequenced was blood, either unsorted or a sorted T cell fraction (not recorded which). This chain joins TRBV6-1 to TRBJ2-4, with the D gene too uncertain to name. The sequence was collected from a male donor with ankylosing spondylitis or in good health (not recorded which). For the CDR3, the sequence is CASGPGNIQYF. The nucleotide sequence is TGTGCCAGCGGTCCTGGGAACATTCAGTACTTC.